The clone carrying this T cell receptor beta chain was observed once. Its specificity is unknown. CDR3 size: 14 residues. Germline V gene data show CDR1 as KGHDR and CDR2 as SFDVKD. The V and J ends lost 5 bases and 2 bases respectively, with 8 bases between them. This sample is drawn from a study of blood T cells in healthy people across ages. Sample-barcoded 5' priming and a J-beta primer mix drove a second PCR of roughly 7 to 11 cycles. A single record per CDR3 protein comes from TCRdb applying MiXCR to the 5' RACE reads. The data contain fewer than 750,000 distinct CDR3 sequences, 40% to 65% of them singletons. Each donor's blood draw was 8.5 to 10 milliliters of peripheral blood. Each sample provided at least 5.5 micrograms of extracted total RNA. General study results and limits: Long-lived donors had more naive CD4+ cells and higher diversity than aged donors.

The receptor was isolated from a woman aged 80 or older in good health. Sequencing was done on a sample of blood. The chain employs TRBV24-1 and TRBJ1-4, with D unclear. CDR3 loop: CATSAGATNEKLFF. The CDR3 DNA reads as TGTGCCACCAGTGCGGGCGCGACTAATGAAAAACTGTTTTTT.